Sequencing of this TCR beta chain was carried out in a study of early T cells in non-severe SARS-CoV-2 infection. Unique molecular identifiers (one per individual cDNA molecule) were attached. In TCRdb, the 5' RACE reads were re-called with MiXCR into one record per CDR3 protein. The table includes some 98,000 distinct CDR3 sequences, around 16% detected once. There are 13 residues in the CDR3. V was trimmed by 4 bases and J by 2 bases, leaving 6 bases between them. In germline, CDR1 is SGHTA, CDR2 FQGNSA. The clonotype originates from an adult who was a healthcare worker with PCR-confirmed SARS-CoV-2 infection or an uninfected control (not recorded which). The rearrangement joins TRBV7-2 to TRBJ2-1; D not certain. The sequenced material came from whole blood. CDR3 nucleotide sequence: TGTGCCAGCAGCTCCCGACCCTACAATGAGCAGTTCTTC. The encoded protein is CASSSRPYNEQFF. Full variable domain (remainder filled in from reference TRBV7-2 and TRBJ2-1): GAGVSQSPSNKVTEKGKDVELRCDPISGHTALYWYRQSLGQGLEFLIYFQGNSAPDKSGLPSDRFSAERTGGSVSTLTIQRTQQEDSAVYLCASSSRPYNEQFFGPGTRLTVL.